This T cell receptor beta chain was captured by sequencing in a study of blood T cell repertoires in COVID-19. V trimming: 2 bases; J trimming: 6 bases; junction bases outside the gene matches: 10. The CDR3 is 17 amino acids. Germline V gene sequence: CDR1 LGHDT, CDR2 YNNKEL (reference sequence). This clone was counted a single time. Per the study methods: Reference gene primer amplification gave nucleated cell count estimates. The assay was immunoSEQ multiplex PCR, and TCRdb's table has in-frame clones only and misses some. That table is the source of V, J and clone size, and D and trimming were worked out from the DNA. The data contain just over 650,000 clones, 90% of them singletons.

The sequenced sample was peripheral blood. This TCR derives from a woman aged 18-30 years with acute or convalescent COVID-19. The chain links TRBV3-1 (or the pseudogene TRBV3-2) to TRBJ1-6; 7 positions match TRBD1. The CDR3 sequence: CASSQNPRGRANSPLHF. The CDR3 bases are TGTGCCAGCAGCCAAAACCCAAGGGGGCGGGCTAATTCACCCCTCCACTTT.